Included here is one T cell receptor beta chain sequence, with context. What antigen it recognizes has not been identified. No base quality information exists; no much larger clone differs at one position. The record originates from a study of CD8+ T cells in alopecia areata (dated by TCRdb to the late 2010s). Describing the broader study: Treated patients were enrolled in an open-label pilot trial of oral tofacitinib at 5 to 10 mg twice daily for moderate-to-severe alopecia areata. Patients received tofacitinib for 6 to 18 months and were then followed off drug for 6 months to check for delayed response and recurrence. High-throughput TCRbeta sequencing was used to examine T cell clonal expansion in alopecia areata in both the C3H/HeJ mouse model and human patients. On the human side, TCRbeta sequencing was run on scalp tissue and on sorted CD4+ and CD8+ peripheral blood T cells from healthy controls and from alopecia areata patients with either patchy or totalis/universalis disease. Patients on tofacitinib were biopsied at baseline and after 4 and 24 weeks of treatment, and several of the patients also had a later scalp biopsy. Scalp clonality was compared across normal scalp (n=4), patchy alopecia areata scalp (n=8), and alopecia totalis/universalis scalp (n=8). RNA was obtained with the PAXgene miRNA kit for fixed scalp, the miRNeasy kit for PBMCs, and the RNeasy kit for mouse skin. Amplification of TCRbeta CDR3 regions was done by immunoSEQ multiplex PCR using 35 Vbeta forward primers and 13 Jbeta reverse primers. Beyond this particular receptor, the publication reports: Compared with normal scalp, lesional scalp had higher clonality and more expanded CD8+ clones, particularly in alopecia totalis/universalis, a pattern that suggests antigenic drive. Shared TCR sequences between patients were less evident than in mice, which may be partly attributable to HLA diversity in the patient population. Unlike mouse skin, which is dominated by gammadelta T cells, normal human skin has resident alphabeta T cells that are also sequenced, and this complicates analysis of the scalp TCR repertoire.

Per the publication, the time point label means: baseline before oral tofacitinib. Lesional scalp punch biopsies and peripheral blood were collected from alopecia areata patients. Human scalp biopsies went straight into PAXgene tissue containers for immediate fixation. Its CDR3 holds 15 amino acids, cysteine through phenylalanine. The DNA shown is the 45-base CDR3, in frame from base 1. The germline V gene (reference sequence) sets CDR1 to MNHEY and CDR2 to SMNVEV. V sheds 6 bases and J sheds 5 bases, leaving 17 bases between their ends. The library was produced with the immunoSEQ multiplex PCR assay. RNA was extracted from all samples and reverse transcribed into cDNA as template for TCR sequencing. SuperScript III was used for first-strand cDNA synthesis, primed with a 2:1 mix of oligo-dT and random hexamers. A synthetic immune receptor repertoire was used to measure amplification bias, and any remaining bias was corrected computationally. For the original study's pipeline: After raw reads were preprocessed to remove errors, the CDR3 was defined following IMGT conventions as running from the conserved cysteine to phenylalanine. Clonality was calculated as 1 minus Shannon entropy normalized by log2 of the number of productive unique TCRs. CD4 or CD8 identity of scalp clones was inferred by cross-referencing scalp TCRbeta sequences with sorted blood CD4 and CD8 repertoires. Imported from immuneACCESS, the table was reduced by TCRdb to in-frame sequences with V and J called. These copies leave out some clones; in studies compared against another copy, an unresolved V gene accounts for under half, and the cause of the remainder is not known. Clonal size and the V and J genes are those of that table, whereas D and trimming came from the DNA. The sample table lists some 10,000 clones, roughly 56% of them with a count of one. The top ten clones comprise roughly 8% of the sample.

The chain couples TRBV27 to TRBJ2-4; the D call could be TRBD1 or TRBD2, with each sharing 5 bases. The sample consisted of skin, taken at week 0. The receptor was derived from a human donor with alopecia areata. CDR3 reads: CASRSHGLGENIQYF. The nucleotides are TGTGCCAGCAGGTCCCACGGACTGGGGGAAAACATTCAGTACTTC.